These 22 T cell receptor beta chains share one sample of origin, sequenced in a study of T cells in Graves' hyperthyroidism and ophthalmopathy. What was amplified from RNA transcripts were TCR beta CDR3 regions. When the TCR CDR3 underwent first-round RT-PCR, the HTBI primer set was used. TCRdb used MiXCR to reprocess the multiplex PCR reads, holding one entry per CDR3 protein. The sample lists approximately 530,000 distinct CDR3 sequences, roughly 21% occurring once. Material: blood. These receptors all stem from a man aged 35-49 years with Graves' ophthalmopathy.

V gene TRBV2 combines with J gene TRBJ2-4, with D unclear. This CDR3 has 15 residues. V lost 1 base, J lost 0 bases, and 7 bases lay in between. CDR1 and CDR2 from the germline V gene are SNHLY and FYNNEI. CDR3 residues: CASSEEGIAKNIQYF. The CDR3 DNA reads as TGTGCCAGCAGTGAAGAGGGAATAGCCAAAAACATTCAGTACTTC.

This clonotype was found a few times. The J gene is TRBJ1-2, the V gene TRBV19, with D perhaps matching TRBD1 (5 bases). From germline, CDR1 is LNHDA and CDR2 SQIVND (reference sequence). This CDR3 comprises 15 residues. Trimming took 3 bases from V and 8 from J, leaving 19 bases between them. As DNA, the CDR3 is TGTGCCAGTAGTATCGACCGGGGCAGCCCTGGGGGCTACACCTTC. It specifies CASSIDRGSPGGYTF.

This clonotype was counted ten times or more. The genes are TRBV5-1 and TRBJ2-1; 7 bases agree with TRBD2. The CDR3 loop spans 16 amino acids. J lost 0 bases, V lost 1 base, and 4 bases had no gene match. Germline lookup yields CDR1 SGHRS and CDR2 YFSETQ. In DNA, the CDR3 is TGCGCCAGCAGCTTGCAGCGGGGCAGCTCCTACAATGAGCAGTTCTTC. It codes for CASSLQRGSSYNEQFF. The full variable domain, rest sourced from reference TRBV5-1 and TRBJ2-1, is KAGVTQTPRYLIKTRGQQVTLSCSPISGHRSVSWYQQTPGQGLQFLFEYFSETQRNKGNFPGRFSGRQFSNSRSEMNVSTLELGDSALYLCASSLQRGSSYNEQFFGPGTRLTVL.

This clonotype was detected only a few times. The chain couples TRBV20-1 to TRBJ2-5; D is tentatively TRBD1 or TRBD2 (5 bases each). The CDR3 is 15 residues long. With 2 bases removed from V and 2 bases from J, the gap between germline ends came to 15 bases. CDR1 and CDR2 from the germline V gene are DFQATT and SNEGSKA (reference sequence). DNA of the CDR3: TGCAGTGCTAGATTCGGGGTCGGGGCGCAAGAGACCCAGTACTTC. Translating it yields CSARFGVGAQETQYF.

The chain recombines TRBV30 with TRBJ2-7; D might be TRBD1 (6 bases). CDR3 size: 12 residues. CDR1 and CDR2 (germline): GTSNPN, SVGIG (reference sequence). The V and J ends lost 5 bases and 1 base respectively, with 9 bases between them. The CDR3 DNA reads TGTGCCTGGGGGGGACAATCCTACGAGCAGTACTTC. Translating gives CAWGGQSYEQYF.

This clonotype was observed a few times. The rearrangement joins TRBV18 to TRBJ1-4; 11 bases fit TRBD1. The V gene's germline CDR1 is KGHSH and CDR2 LQKENI. The V gene end was trimmed by 6 bases and the J gene end by 8 bases; junction bases not matched to a gene: 5. The CDR3 has 14 amino acids. The DNA of the CDR3 is TGTGCCAGCTCCCGGGACAGGGGGAAAGAAAAACTGTTTTTT. Its translation: CASSRDRGKEKLFF.

This clonotype was observed a handful of times. The chain employs TRBV5-1 and TRBJ2-1; D unresolved. V gave up 3 bases and J gave up 2 bases, with 15 bases separating them. Germline V gene data show CDR1 as SGHRS and CDR2 as YFSETQ. This CDR3 comprises 16 residues. CDR3 bases: TGCGCCAGCAGCTATTCAGATGGGATTGCCTACAATGAGCAGTTCTTC. Translated, it gives CASSYSDGIAYNEQFF.

This clonotype was recorded many times. This chain uses TRBV12-3 or TRBV12-4 with TRBJ2-3; 9 bases agree with TRBD2. Trimming cost V 1 base and J 0 bases; bases outside gene matches: 2. The CDR3 runs 16 residues. The CDR3 DNA reads TGTGCCAGCAGTTTAGTTCTAGCGGGGAGCACAGATACGCAGTATTTT. Its protein product is CASSLVLAGSTDTQYF.

The CDR3 sequence is CASSWTRPQETQYF. For the CDR3, the DNA is TGTGCCAGCAGCTGGACGAGACCTCAAGAGACCCAGTACTTC. V is TRBV7-8 and J is TRBJ2-5, with D uncertain. CDR3 size: 14 residues. Trimming cost V 4 bases and J 2 bases, with 11 bases left between them. The germline gives CDR1 SGHVS, CDR2 FQNEAQ.

The chain is built from TRBV12-3 or TRBV12-4 and TRBJ1-2, with D possibly TRBD1 on 5 matching bases. Trimming removed 4 bases at V and 3 bases at J, with 18 bases between. This CDR3 has 16 amino acids. The DNA of the CDR3 is TGTGCCAGCAGTTCCCAAGGGGAGGGTTCCCACTATGGCTACACCTTC. This codes for CASSSQGEGSHYGYTF.

This clonotype turned up a few times. The rearrangement links TRBV5-1 to TRBJ1-5, with D unclear. Germline CDR1 reads SGHRS; CDR2 reads YFSETQ. The CDR3 totals 13 residues. Trimming removed 0 bases from V and 3 bases from J, with 4 bases in between. The chain's CDR3 is CASSLDANQPQHF. The CDR3 nucleotides are TGCGCCAGCAGCTTGGACGCCAATCAGCCCCAGCATTTT. The full variable domain, rest sourced from reference TRBV5-1 and TRBJ1-5, is KAGVTQTPRYLIKTRGQQVTLSCSPISGHRSVSWYQQTPGQGLQFLFEYFSETQRNKGNFPGRFSGRQFSNSRSEMNVSTLELGDSALYLCASSLDANQPQHFGDGTRLSIL.

Here the CDR3 DNA reads TGTGCCAGCACTGAGAGCTCCTATAATTCACCCCTCCACTTT. Translation: CASTESSYNSPLHF. The chain is built from TRBV28 and TRBJ1-6; D gene unclear. Germline CDR1 is MDHEN and CDR2 is SYDVKM. CDR3 length equals 14 residues. Trimming cost V 7 bases and J 0 bases, with 7 bases left between them.

In its sample, this clonotype was seen many times. The chain is built from TRBV27 and TRBJ2-5, with 11 bases aligning to TRBD2. The CDR3 contains 16 residues. The V and J ends lost 4 bases and 4 bases, in that order; junction bases with no gene match: 8. Germline-derived CDR1 and CDR2 are MNHEY and SMNVEV (reference sequence). The CDR3 bases are TGTGCCAGCAGTTCCCGGACTAGCGGGTTTAGAGAGACCCAGTACTTC. This gives the protein CASSSRTSGFRETQYF.

This clonotype was seen ten or more times. This chain connects TRBV27 to TRBJ2-5; D not resolved. Germline values: CDR1 MNHEY, CDR2 SMNVEV (reference sequence). The CDR3 extends over 15 amino acids. V gave up 6 bases and J gave up 3 bases, with 17 bases separating them. The CDR3 spells CASSSQDPAKETQYF. The CDR3 DNA follows: TGTGCCAGCAGCTCACAAGATCCCGCTAAAGAGACCCAGTACTTC.

This clonotype was detected many times. V gene TRBV7-9 combines with J gene TRBJ2-3; D may be TRBD2 (6 bases). Looked up from germline, CDR1 is SEHNR and CDR2 is FQNEAQ (reference sequence). Trimming removed 5 bases from V and 2 bases from J, with 14 bases in between. This CDR3 is built from 15 residues. CDR3 nucleotide sequence: TGTGCCAGCAGCCCCCCGGCGGGGCACACAGATACGCAGTATTTT. It is translated as CASSPPAGHTDTQYF.

There are many counts of this clonotype. This chain links TRBV13 with TRBJ1-2; possibly TRBD1 for D (6 bases). V lost 5 bases to trimming and J lost 7 bases, with 11 bases between them. Per germline, CDR1 PRHDT and CDR2 FYEKMQ (reference sequence). The CDR3 extends over 12 amino acids. The CDR3 nucleotides read TGTGCCAGCAGCCAGGGGACTTTTGGCTACACCTTC. It translates to CASSQGTFGYTF.

As regards this clonotype: A much bigger clone sits one base away, suggesting this may be a read error. The chain uses TRBV2 and TRBJ2-7; D remains unclear. There are 12 residues in the CDR3. The germline gives CDR1 SNHLY, CDR2 FYNNEI. Between the trimmed V and J ends, which lost 7 bases and 2 bases, there was a span of 9 bases. The CDR3 coding sequence is TGTGCCAGCAATCACGGCCCCTACGAGCAGTACTTC. It is translated as CASNHGPYEQYF.

Many counts were recorded for this clonotype. The chain combines TRBV11-1 with TRBJ1-1; no clear D. The germline CDR1 and CDR2 sequences are SGHAT and FQDESV (reference sequence). Trimming removed 5 bases at V and 0 bases at J, with 19 bases between. CDR3 size: 17 residues. The CDR3 loop reads CASSLTPVGDMNTEAFF. In DNA form, the CDR3 reads TGTGCCAGCAGCCTAACCCCGGTTGGGGATATGAACACTGAAGCTTTCTTT.

V usage is TRBV6-1 and J usage is TRBJ1-4, with D perhaps TRBD1 (6 bases). Trimming cost V 7 bases and J 4 bases, with 10 bases left between them. The CDR3 sequence is 13 residues long. The germline V gene encodes CDR1 MNHNS and CDR2 SASEGT. The CDR3 DNA reads TGTGCCAGCAACGGACAGAGTAATGAAAAACTGTTTTTT. Encoded protein: CASNGQSNEKLFF.

This chain joins TRBV18 and TRBJ2-5; tentatively, D is TRBD1 (7 bases). CDR1 is KGHSH and CDR2 is LQKENI in the germline V gene. The CDR3 runs 15 residues. V shed 4 bases and J shed 2 bases, with 14 bases lying between them. CDR3 sequence: CASSHRQGGQETQYF. CDR3 DNA sequence: TGTGCCAGCTCACACCGACAGGGAGGACAAGAGACCCAGTACTTC. The variable domain in full, with the rest retrieved from reference TRBV18 and TRBJ2-5, is NAGVMQNPRHLVRRRGQEARLRCSPMKGHSHVYWYRQLPEEGLKFMVYLQKENIIDESGMPKERFSAEFPKEGPSILRIQQVVRGDSAAYFCASSHRQGGQETQYFGPGTRLLVL.

This clonotype showed up just a few times. V is TRBV29-1 and J is TRBJ2-3; no clear D gene. CDR1 is SQVTM and CDR2 is ANQGSEA in the germline V gene. Trimming stripped 3 bases from V and 4 bases from J, with 17 bases between. The CDR3 is 15 residues long. In DNA form, the CDR3 reads TGCAGCGTTGAGATCATCCAAACACCTCCAGATACGCAGTATTTT. Translated: CSVEIIQTPPDTQYF.

The count of this clonotype is one. V gene TRBV27 combines with J gene TRBJ2-5; D may correspond to TRBD1 or TRBD2 (5 bases each). V was clipped by 2 bases and J by 5 bases, with 12 bases between them. This CDR3 contains 14 residues. Germline V gene data show CDR1 as MNHEY and CDR2 as SMNVEV (reference sequence). CDR3 region: CASSLRDRRETQYF. Here the CDR3 DNA reads TGTGCCAGCAGTTTAAGGGACCGGAGGGAGACCCAGTACTTC.